This TCR beta chain derives from a study of OX40 agonist ivuxolimab in advanced cancers. Whole-study context: An anti-OX40 (CD134) antibody with agonistic activity, ivuxolimab, was administered to patients.

The table came from immunoSEQ multiplex PCR; TCRdb's copy has only in-frame clones and leaves some out. The sample contains about 59,000 clones, about 94% of which appear only once. The material was CD4+ or CD8+ T cells sorted from blood, obtained in a trial of the OX40 agonist ivuxolimab. The sequence was obtained from an adult with an advanced solid tumor such as melanoma, head and neck, liver or kidney cancer.

The CDR3 loop reads CASSLALEEKLFF. The CDR3 DNA reads as TGTGCCAGCAGCTTGGCGTTGGAAGAAAAACTGTTTTTT. The rearrangement joins TRBV5-4 to TRBJ1-4; no reliable D call. The V end was cut by 0 bases, the J end by 8 bases, with 8 bases between. CDR3 length: 13 residues. The germline gives CDR1 SGHNT, CDR2 YYREEE (reference sequence).